This entry concerns a single T cell receptor (beta chain). The assay was immunoSEQ multiplex PCR, and TCRdb's table has in-frame clones only and misses some. The table records about 97,000 clones, roughly 89% of them present only once. The V gene lost 2 bases and the J gene lost 5 bases, with 9 bases spanning the gap. Germline CDR1 and CDR2: MNHEY and SMNVEV (reference sequence). The CDR3 loop spans 13 amino acids. The data belong to a study of identifying expanded T cells in peripheral blood. The TCR sequence derives from a person aged 18 to 75 in good health. V is TRBV27 and J is TRBJ2-5; D not resolved. The sequenced material came from blood. This chain's CDR3 is CASSLKVRETQYF. For the CDR3, the DNA is TGTGCCAGCAGTTTAAAAGTCCGGGAGACCCAGTACTTC.